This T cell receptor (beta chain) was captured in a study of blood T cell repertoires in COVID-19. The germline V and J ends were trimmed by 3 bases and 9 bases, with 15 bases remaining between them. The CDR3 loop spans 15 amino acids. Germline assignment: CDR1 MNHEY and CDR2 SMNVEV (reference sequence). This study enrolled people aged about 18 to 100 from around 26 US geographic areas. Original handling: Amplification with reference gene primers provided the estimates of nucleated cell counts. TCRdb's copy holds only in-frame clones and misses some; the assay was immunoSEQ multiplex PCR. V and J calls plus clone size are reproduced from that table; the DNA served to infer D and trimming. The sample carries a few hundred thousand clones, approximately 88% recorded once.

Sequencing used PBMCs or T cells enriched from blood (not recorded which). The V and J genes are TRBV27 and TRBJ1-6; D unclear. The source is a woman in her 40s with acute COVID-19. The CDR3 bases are TGTGCCAGCAGTTTTGACGCACGGGAGGGTTCACCCCTCCACTTT. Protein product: CASSFDAREGSPLHF.